The entry below describes one T cell receptor (beta chain). The CDR3 has 18 amino acids. The germline gives CDR1 SGHTS, CDR2 YDEGEE. V lost 4 bases and J 1 base, leaving 21 bases between the germline ends. The data originate from a study of regulatory T cells in long-lasting Graves disease. For the study at large: Antithyroid drugs had been given to newly diagnosed Graves' patients for under 3 months.

Documented time point: newly diagnosed GD, antithyroid drugs for less than 3 months. There was RNA extracted from PBMCs, and the TCR library was made from it. Building the TCR beta libraries relied on iRepertoire HTBI primers, and CDR3 regions underwent Arm-PCR. Using its own MiXCR run on the multiplex PCR reads, TCRdb lists one record per CDR3 protein. The sample includes 350,000 to 450,000 distinct CDR3 sequences, under 15% seen only once; the top ten take 16%. The sample was also linked to a second study, of T cells in Graves' hyperthyroidism and ophthalmopathy. That report notes: During a first-round RT-PCR of the TCR CDR3, the HTBI primer set was used.

This clonotype originated in a woman aged 25 to 45 with Graves disease. J is TRBJ1-3 and V is TRBV5-8, with D perhaps TRBD1 (5 bases). The sample was peripheral blood mononuclear cells (PBMCs), taken at new diagnosis, from a patient treated with antithyroid drugs. The CDR3 reads CASSNIGGSTASGNTIYF. CDR3 nucleotide sequence: TGTGCCAGCAGCAATATCGGGGGGTCTACTGCATCTGGAAACACCATATATTTT.